A selection of T cell receptor beta chains follows, all from one sample in a study of radiotherapy plus CTLA-4 blockade in lung cancer. Sequencing was performed with immunoSEQ multiplex PCR; in TCRdb, only in-frame clones are kept and a portion is missing. The table has about 48,000 clones, approximately 86% seen once. The source material was peripheral blood, sampled from a patient treated with radiotherapy plus ipilimumab. These receptors were taken from a human donor with non-small cell lung cancer that progressed on radiotherapy plus ipilimumab. Some clones in this sample may be carry-over from other donors' samples. The CDR3 runs from the conserved cysteine through the conserved F or W. The order of the fields is D gene, J gene, V gene, clone size, CDR3 DNA, CDR3 protein. D genes are given only for firm matches. Clone size is not always given. Where it is, it says once, few, many or a class for expanded clones.

TRBD1,TRBJ2-7,TRBV5-1,-,TGCGCCAGCAGCTGGGAAGGACAGGGCGGCCACGAGCAGTACTTC,CASSWEGQGGHEQYF
TRBD2,TRBJ2-1,TRBV5-6,-,TGTGCCAGCAGCTTACTCAGCGGGGGGGCCTATGAGCAGTTCTTC,CASSLLSGGAYEQFF
TRBD2,TRBJ2-3,TRBV11-2,-,TGTGCCAGCAGCTTAGTCGGGGGGGCCCCCACAGATACGCAGTATTTT,CASSLVGGAPTDTQYF
-,TRBJ2-3,TRBV15,-,TGTGCCACCACCCCGCGGCTCACAGATACGCAGTATTTT,CATTPRLTDTQYF
-,TRBJ2-1,TRBV7-2,-,TGTGCCAGCAGCTTCAGCCCACCGGGTGAGCAGTTCTTC,CASSFSPPGEQFF
TRBD2,TRBJ2-1,TRBV14,-,TGTGCCAGCAGTTTAGCGGGGGGCTCATACAATGAGCAGTTCTTC,CASSLAGGSYNEQFF
-,TRBJ2-7,TRBV6-6,-,TGTGCCAGCCTACGGGGATCCGAGCAGTACTTC,CASLRGSEQYF
-,TRBJ2-1,TRBV5-8,-,TGTGCCAGCAGTTCCTTCCGGGACTCCGGGGAGAATGAGCAGTTCTTC,CASSSFRDSGENEQFF
-,TRBJ1-1,TRBV5-1,-,TGCGCCAGCAGCTTGGCCGGGGATTTGATCACTGAAGCTTTCTTT,CASSLAGDLITEAFF
-,TRBJ1-3,TRBV11-1,-,TGTGCCAGCTCGATTGGGCCCGGAATCTCTGGAAACACCATATATTTT,CASSIGPGISGNTIYF
TRBD2,TRBJ2-3,TRBV4-1,many,TGCGCCAGCAGCCAGACCTGGGAGGGAGGCACAGATACGCAGTATTTT,CASSQTWEGGTDTQYF
TRBD2,TRBJ2-1,TRBV6-5,-,TGTGCCAGCAGTTACTCTGGAGCGGGAGCTTACAATGAGCAGTTCTTC,CASSYSGAGAYNEQFF
TRBD1,TRBJ2-3,TRBV7-6,-,TGTGCCAGCAGCTTCGACGACAGGGTTATGGATACGCAGTATTTT,CASSFDDRVMDTQYF
TRBD1,TRBJ2-3,TRBV5-1,-,TGCGCCAGCCAGGGGGACGGGGGCACAGATACGCAGTATTTT,CASQGDGGTDTQYF
-,TRBJ2-7,TRBV4-1,few,TGCGCCAGCAGCCAAGATCCAGACTACGAGCAGTACTTC,CASSQDPDYEQYF
-,TRBJ2-3,TRBV6-5,-,TGTGCCAGCAGTGCCACAGGGATTAGCACAGATACGCAGTATTTT,CASSATGISTDTQYF
-,TRBJ2-7,TRBV10-3,-,TGTGCCATCAGACAGGGTCCTGTCTACGAGCAGTACTTC,CAIRQGPVYEQYF
-,TRBJ2-1,TRBV29-1,-,TGCAGCGTTGAAGAGAGCTACTCCTACAATGAGCAGTTCTTC,CSVEESYSYNEQFF
TRBD1,TRBJ1-2,TRBV27,-,TGTGCCAGCAGTGGAGCCGGGACAGCGCTCTATGGCTACACCTTC,CASSGAGTALYGYTF
-,TRBJ2-7,TRBV19,-,TGTGCCAGTAGTATTTCTTTAGCGGCTTCTCCCAACGAGCAGTACTTC,CASSISLAASPNEQYF
TRBD1,TRBJ2-7,TRBV2,-,TGTGCCAGCAGTTTGGACAGGCCCGGGGTAGCCTACGAGCAGTACTTC,CASSLDRPGVAYEQYF
-,TRBJ1-3,TRBV7-6,few,TGTGCCAGCAGCCAATTGTCTGGAAACACCATATATTTT,CASSQLSGNTIYF
-,TRBJ1-1,TRBV6-5,-,TGTGCCAGCAGTTACAACTCAAGGAACACTGAAGCTTTCTTT,CASSYNSRNTEAFF
-,TRBJ1-2,TRBV2,-,TGTGCCAGCAGCGCCTACCTGGGGGGGGAGAACGGCTACACCTTC,CASSAYLGGENGYTF
TRBD2,TRBJ2-1,TRBV18,-,TGTGCCAGCTCACCCCCGGGGGGGAGCTTCTACAATGAGCAGTTCTTC,CASSPPGGSFYNEQFF
-,TRBJ2-7,TRBV5-6,-,TGTGCCAGCAGCTTGGAAGGCAGGGGTGGTTTTTCCTACGAGCAGTACTTC,CASSLEGRGGFSYEQYF
-,TRBJ2-6,TRBV20-1,-,TGCAGTGCTACACGAGACAACGTCCTGACTTTC,CSATRDNVLTF
TRBD2,TRBJ2-3,TRBV15,-,TGTGCCATCGGACTAGCGGGGGTTTCGGATACGCAGTATTTT,CAIGLAGVSDTQYF
TRBD1,TRBJ1-5,TRBV6-5,-,TGTGCCAGCAGTATGGACAGGGTCCAGCCCCAGCATTTT,CASSMDRVQPQHF
TRBD2,TRBJ2-3,TRBV5-1,-,TGCGCCAGCAGCTTGGCACTAGCGGGGAGCGGCACAGATACGCAGTATTTT,CASSLALAGSGTDTQYF
-,TRBJ2-2,TRBV5-4,-,TGTGCCAGCAGCTTTCGGGGGACTAACACCGGGGAGCTGTTTTTT,CASSFRGTNTGELFF
TRBD2,TRBJ2-5,TRBV2,-,TGTGCCAGCACAACCCCTCCCCTTAGCGGGAGTGATCGGACCCAGTACTTC,CASTTPPLSGSDRTQYF
TRBD2,TRBJ2-7,TRBV10-3,-,TGTGCCATCAATCGACTAGCGGGGACCTCCGAGCAGTACTTC,CAINRLAGTSEQYF
TRBD2,TRBJ2-7,TRBV11-2,-,TGTGCCAGCAGCTCCGCCTCCGGGACTAGCGGGACACTTGCCTACGAGCAGTACTTC,CASSSASGTSGTLAYEQYF
TRBD1,TRBJ1-5,TRBV9,-,TGTGCCAGCAGCGGCGGACAGGGGCCTGGCCAGCCCCAGCATTTT,CASSGGQGPGQPQHF
TRBD2,TRBJ2-2,TRBV9,-,TGTGCCAGCAGCGACAATCTAGCGGGAGAAACCGGGGAGCTGTTTTTT,CASSDNLAGETGELFF
TRBD1,TRBJ1-4,TRBV4-2,-,TGTGCCAGCAGCCAAGAAGGACAGGGTGCTAATGAAAAACTGTTTTTT,CASSQEGQGANEKLFF
-,TRBJ1-5,TRBV5-1,-,TGCGCCAGCAGCTTAGGAGGAGTTAGCAATCAGCCCCAGCATTTT,CASSLGGVSNQPQHF
-,TRBJ2-3,TRBV7-3,-,TGTGCCAGCAGCTCCTACGGGGATACGCAGTATTTT,CASSSYGDTQYF
TRBD1,TRBJ2-7,TRBV11-2,once,TGTGCCAGCAGCTCCTCCGGGACAGGGGGAGGCGAGCAGTACTTC,CASSSSGTGGGEQYF
-,TRBJ1-1,TRBV2,-,TGTGCCAGCACCTGGGACACTTACACTGAAGCTTTCTTT,CASTWDTYTEAFF
-,TRBJ1-5,TRBV7-2,-,TGTGCCAGCAGCCCTGGGACACGAAATCAGCCCCAGCATTTT,CASSPGTRNQPQHF
-,TRBJ2-3,TRBV4-2,-,TGTGCCAGCAGCCAAGAGGGCGGCACAGATACGCAGTATTTT,CASSQEGGTDTQYF
TRBD2,TRBJ2-4,TRBV7-2,-,TGTGCCAGCAGCTTGTTACTAGCGGGAAACATTCAGTACTTC,CASSLLLAGNIQYF
TRBD1,TRBJ2-7,TRBV29-1,-,TGCAGCGTAACGGGGACAGACGATTACGAGCAGTACTTC,CSVTGTDDYEQYF
-,TRBJ1-4,TRBV29-1,-,TGCAGCGTTGAACGAGGGGGATCCGAAAAACTGTTTTTT,CSVERGGSEKLFF